The 23 T cell receptor beta chains presented below share a single source sample, sequenced in a study of blood T cell repertoires in COVID-19. The method was immunoSEQ multiplex PCR; TCRdb's version includes in-frame clones alone and lacks a portion of them. The sample yields a few hundred thousand clones, approximately 90% seen once. The sample taken for sequencing was peripheral blood. The receptors were gathered from a man between 65 and 80 years old with acute or convalescent COVID-19.

The rearrangement links TRBV13 to TRBJ2-5, with TRBD2 as a possible D gene (6 bases). The germline V and J ends were trimmed by 2 bases and 3 bases, with 10 bases remaining between them. Germline V gives CDR1 PRHDT, CDR2 FYEKMQ (reference sequence). The CDR3 has 14 amino acids. CDR3 sequence: CASSLSTGEETQYF. CDR3 in DNA: TGTGCCAGCAGCTTATCCACGGGAGAAGAGACCCAGTACTTC.

As DNA, the CDR3 is TGTGCCAGCAGCCGGGGACAAGAGTATGGCTACACCTTC. Translation: CASSRGQEYGYTF. The rearrangement joins TRBV7-2 to TRBJ1-2, with D possibly matching TRBD1 (6 bases). The CDR3 runs to 13 residues. With 5 bases removed from V and 5 bases from J, the gap between germline ends came to 12 bases. CDR1 and CDR2 from the germline V gene are SGHTA and FQGNSA.

The chain recombines TRBV10-1 with TRBJ2-3; no clear D gene. The CDR3 loop spans 14 amino acids. With 8 bases removed from V and 1 base from J, the gap between germline ends came to 13 bases. The germline V gene has CDR1 WNHNN and CDR2 SYGVQD (reference sequence). The CDR3 sequence is CASHLVLCTDTQYF. In nucleotides, the CDR3 is TGCGCCAGCCACCTCGTACTATGCACAGATACGCAGTATTTT.

The gene calls are TRBV6-5 and TRBJ2-7; 10 bases are a match to TRBD1. The junction had 4 bases not matched to a gene; V was cut back by 7 bases and J by 4 bases. CDR3 length equals 13 residues. Per the germline V gene, CDR1 is MNHEY and CDR2 is SVGAGI. The CDR3 sequence is CASMRQGAYEQYF. CDR3 DNA sequence: TGTGCCAGCATGCGACAGGGGGCGTACGAGCAGTACTTC.

This chain connects TRBV18 to TRBJ1-2; 7 bases match TRBD1. CDR3 size: 13 residues. The V and J ends lost 3 bases and 3 bases, in that order; junction bases with no gene match: 1. In germline, CDR1 is KGHSH, CDR2 LQKENI. The CDR3 coding sequence is TGTGCCAGCTCACCGGACAGGTACTATGGCTACACCTTC. It yields the protein CASSPDRYYGYTF. Combining the CDR3 with reference TRBV18 and TRBJ1-2 gives the whole variable domain NAGVMQNPRHLVRRRGQEARLRCSPMKGHSHVYWYRQLPEEGLKFMVYLQKENIIDESGMPKERFSAEFPKEGPSILRIQQVVRGDSAAYFCASSPDRYYGYTFGSGTRLTVV.

The chain joins TRBV3-1 (or the pseudogene TRBV3-2) to TRBJ1-2; possibly TRBD1 for D (6 bases). This CDR3 has 13 amino acids. V lost 5 bases to trimming and J lost 6 bases, with 13 bases between them. Germline CDR1 is LGHDT and CDR2 is YNNKEL (reference sequence). The CDR3 nucleotides are TGTGCCAGCAGCAGGACAGTCTGGGATGGCTACACCTTC. Encoded protein: CASSRTVWDGYTF.

The chain couples TRBV7-3 to TRBJ2-7, with D tentatively TRBD2 (6 bases). The CDR3 consists of 17 residues. The germline V gene has CDR1 SGHTA and CDR2 FQGTGA. V dropped 1 base and J dropped 1 base, with 17 bases sitting between them. The CDR3 nucleotides are TGTGCCAGCAGCTTAATTCCCGGGAGTGGTAGTTCCTACGAGCAGTACTTC. Its protein product is CASSLIPGSGSSYEQYF.

This clone was picked up one time. The chain joins TRBV7-2 to TRBJ2-1, with TRBD2 matching over 8 bases. CDR3 length: 15 amino acids. V lost 4 bases, J lost 8 bases, and 10 bases stayed unmatched. In germline, CDR1 is SGHTA, CDR2 FQGNSA. CDR3 bases: TGTGCCAGCAGCTCACGAGCGGGAGTAGATTATGAGCAGTTCTTC. This translates into CASSSRAGVDYEQFF.

The chain joins TRBV15 to TRBJ1-5, with D tentatively TRBD1 (5 bases). CDR1 and CDR2 from the germline V gene are LNHNV and YYDKDF (reference sequence). The V end was cut by 0 bases, the J end by 0 bases, with 6 bases between. The CDR3 extends over 15 amino acids. The DNA of the CDR3 is TGTGCCACCAGCAGAGATAGGGGTAGCAATCAGCCCCAGCATTTT. This sequence encodes CATSRDRGSNQPQHF.

The chain joins TRBV6-1 to TRBJ2-2; TRBD2 matches at 8 bases. This CDR3 is built from 16 residues. Germline V CDR1 and CDR2: MNHNS, SASEGT. V shed 4 bases, J shed 0 bases, and the junction held 4 bases outside the gene matches. This chain's CDR3 is CASSGVGLANTGELFF. Written as DNA, the CDR3 is TGTGCCAGCAGTGGCGTGGGACTAGCGAACACCGGGGAGCTGTTTTTT.

This clone was seen only once. The rearrangement joins TRBV7-9 to TRBJ2-3; 13 bases fit TRBD2. This CDR3 comprises 17 residues. V was pared by 3 bases and J by 5 bases, with 8 bases of the junction left unmatched. The germline V gene has CDR1 SEHNR and CDR2 FQNEAQ (reference sequence). DNA for the CDR3: TGTGCCAGCAGCTTTGATCGGACTAGCGGGAGACTAGATACGCAGTATTTT. Translated, it gives CASSFDRTSGRLDTQYF.

The gene calls are TRBV20-1 and TRBJ2-1, with 14 bases that match TRBD2. V dropped 3 bases and J dropped 10; count of bases not matched to a gene: 8. Germline CDR1 and CDR2: DFQATT and SNEGSKA (reference sequence). The CDR3 runs to 15 residues. Written as DNA, the CDR3 is TGCAGTGCTAGTGGGACTAGCGGGAGAATAGAGGAGCAGTTCTTC. As protein: CSASGTSGRIEEQFF.

This chain uses TRBV25-1 with TRBJ2-5; 15 positions agree with TRBD2. Germline loops: CDR1 MGHDK, CDR2 SYGVNS. The trim removed 3 bases at V and 11 bases at J, leaving 10 bases unmatched. The CDR3 totals 16 residues. CDR3 sequence: CASSDWTSGRAKEQYF. The DNA for the CDR3 is TGTGCCAGCAGTGACTGGACTAGCGGGAGGGCCAAAGAGCAGTACTTC.

The V and J genes are TRBV7-9 and TRBJ2-5, with D tentatively TRBD1 (6 bases). The CDR3 runs to 16 residues. The V end was cut by 1 base, the J end by 2 bases, with 14 bases between. From germline, CDR1 is SEHNR and CDR2 FQNEAQ (reference sequence). The CDR3 DNA reads as TGTGCCAGCAGCTTAGGGGTCACAGGGCGGCAAGAGACCCAGTACTTC. It codes for CASSLGVTGRQETQYF.

This sequence joins TRBV28 and TRBJ1-1; D remains unclear. V lost 10 bases and J lost 1, with 13 bases in between. The CDR3 covers 13 residues. CDR1 is MDHEN and CDR2 is SYDVKM in the germline V gene. The CDR3 DNA is TGTGCCACCAGGCCGGGGAGGAACACTGAAGCTTTCTTT. This sequence encodes CATRPGRNTEAFF.

The V gene is TRBV19, the J gene TRBJ2-2; 8 nucleotides match TRBD1. The CDR3 totals 15 residues. In germline, CDR1 is LNHDA, CDR2 SQIVND (reference sequence). The V and J ends lost 4 bases and 4 bases, in that order; junction bases with no gene match: 5. CDR3 loop: CASSTGGVGTGELFF. CDR3 nucleotides: TGTGCCAGTAGTACAGGGGGCGTAGGCACCGGGGAGCTGTTTTTT.

This chain links TRBV7-2 with TRBJ2-1; TRBD1 might be the D (6 bases). The germline CDR1 and CDR2 sequences are SGHTA and FQGNSA. V lost 5 bases, J lost 7 bases, and 15 bases lay in between. The CDR3 runs 14 residues. The CDR3 sequence: CASSLSFGQNEQFF. In nucleotides, the CDR3 is TGTGCCAGCAGCCTCTCCTTTGGACAGAATGAGCAGTTCTTC.

This clone occurred once. The chain is built from TRBV7-3 and TRBJ1-1, with unresolved D. The V gene's germline CDR1 is SGHTA and CDR2 FQGTGA. V dropped 5 bases and J dropped 0 bases, with 10 bases sitting between them. The CDR3 is made up of 14 amino acids. The CDR3: CASSPDGLNTEAFF. CDR3 coding DNA: TGTGCCAGCAGCCCTGACGGGTTGAACACTGAAGCTTTCTTT.

The rearrangement links TRBV6-2 or TRBV6-3 to TRBJ2-6; no definite D call. The CDR3 is 17 residues long. V lost 2 bases, J lost 0 bases, and 11 bases lay in between. The germline CDR1 and CDR2 sequences are MNHEY and SVGEGT. The CDR3 DNA sequence: TGTGCCAGCAGTTACCTTCTGGGCCACTCTGGGGCCAACGTCCTGACTTTC. It specifies CASSYLLGHSGANVLTF.

The V gene is TRBV6-6, the J gene TRBJ1-2; TRBD1 matches 8 bases. V lost 10 bases, J lost 6 bases, and 13 bases stayed unmatched. The CDR3 sequence is 14 residues long. Per the germline V gene, CDR1 is MNHNY and CDR2 is SVGAGI (reference sequence). The DNA of the CDR3 is TGTGCCACGACAGGGGTTTCATCTATCCATGGCTACACCTTC. This codes for CATTGVSSIHGYTF.

The chain combines TRBV3-1 (or the pseudogene TRBV3-2) with TRBJ2-7; TRBD2 matches at 7 bases. This CDR3 contains 16 residues. V was pared by 4 bases and J by 0 bases, with 9 bases of the junction left unmatched. Germline loops: CDR1 LGHDT, CDR2 YNNKEL (reference sequence). CDR3 loop: CASSRWAGASSYEQYF. Written as DNA, the CDR3 is TGTGCCAGCAGCCGGTGGGCGGGAGCGAGCTCCTACGAGCAGTACTTC.

The CDR3 sequence is CASSYSGQDNSPLHF. For the CDR3, the DNA is TGTGCCAGCAGTTACTCGGGGCAAGATAATTCACCCCTCCACTTT. The chain is built from TRBV6-6 and TRBJ1-6; D is possibly TRBD1 (5 bases). This CDR3 spans 15 amino acids. The ends were cut back, 0 bases at V and 5 bases at J, with 8 bases in the middle. Germline V gene data show CDR1 as MNHNY and CDR2 as SVGAGI (reference sequence).

The chain joins TRBV19 to TRBJ2-1; a weak D match, TRBD2 (6 bases). Between the trimmed V and J ends, which lost 6 bases and 9 bases, there was a span of 18 bases. This CDR3 has 14 amino acids. The germline CDR1 and CDR2 sequences are LNHDA and SQIVND (reference sequence). CDR3 residues: CASSPATSLGEQFF. The CDR3 coding sequence is TGTGCCAGTAGCCCGGCGACTAGTTTGGGTGAGCAGTTCTTC.